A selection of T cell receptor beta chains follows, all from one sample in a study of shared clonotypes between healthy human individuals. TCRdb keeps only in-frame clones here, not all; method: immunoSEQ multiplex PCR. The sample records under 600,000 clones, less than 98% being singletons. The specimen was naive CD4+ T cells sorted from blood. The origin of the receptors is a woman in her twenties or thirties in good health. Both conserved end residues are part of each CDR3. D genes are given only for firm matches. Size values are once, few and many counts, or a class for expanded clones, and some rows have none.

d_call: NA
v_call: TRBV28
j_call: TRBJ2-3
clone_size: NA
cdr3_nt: TGTGCCACCAACGGCGAGGGACTCACAGATACGCAGTATTTT
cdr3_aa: CATNGEGLTDTQYF

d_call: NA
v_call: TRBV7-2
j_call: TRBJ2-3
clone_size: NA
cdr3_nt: TGTGCCAGCAGCCCCCCGCACACAGATACGCAGTATTTT
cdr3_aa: CASSPPHTDTQYF

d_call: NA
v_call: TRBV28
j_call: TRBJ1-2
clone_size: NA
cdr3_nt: TGTGCCAGCAGTTTGGCAGGGAAGGAGAACTATGGCTACACCTTC
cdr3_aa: CASSLAGKENYGYTF

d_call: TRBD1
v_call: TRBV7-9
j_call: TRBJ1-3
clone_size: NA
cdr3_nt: TGTGCCAGCAGCTCGCCGGGACAGGGCCTGAGAAGCTCTGGAAACACCATATATTTT
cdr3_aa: CASSSPGQGLRSSGNTIYF

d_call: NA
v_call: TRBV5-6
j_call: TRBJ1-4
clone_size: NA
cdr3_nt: TGTGCCAGCAGCTTGAGGCTGTCACTCATTGCAACTAATGAAAAACTGTTTTTT
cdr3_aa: CASSLRLSLIATNEKLFF

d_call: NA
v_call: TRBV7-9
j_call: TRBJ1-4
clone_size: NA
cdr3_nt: TGTGCCAGCAGCATTAATGAAAAACTGTTTTTT
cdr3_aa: CASSINEKLFF

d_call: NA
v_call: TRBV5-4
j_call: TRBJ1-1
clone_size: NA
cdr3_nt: TGTGCCAGCAGCTCCCCCACCCGGGGACGGGTCACTGAAGCTTTCTTT
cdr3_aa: CASSSPTRGRVTEAFF

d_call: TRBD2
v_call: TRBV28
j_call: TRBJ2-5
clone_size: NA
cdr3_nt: TGTGCCAGCAGTTCCCCCTACGGGAGGCCCTACCAAGAGACCCAGTACTTC
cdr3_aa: CASSSPYGRPYQETQYF

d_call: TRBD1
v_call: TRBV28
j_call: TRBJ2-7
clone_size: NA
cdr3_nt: TGTGCCAGCAGTCCCCGGGACAGGGGCATCTACGAGCAGTACTTC
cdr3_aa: CASSPRDRGIYEQYF

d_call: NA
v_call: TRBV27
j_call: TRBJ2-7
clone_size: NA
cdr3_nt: TGTGCCAGCAGTTTACGTGCTGATGCGTGGGGCCTACTGAGCGAGCAGTACTTC
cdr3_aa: CASSLRADAWGLLSEQYF

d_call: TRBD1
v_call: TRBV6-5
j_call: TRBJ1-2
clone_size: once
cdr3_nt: TGTGCCAGCAGTTACTCGACAGGGTGGGATGGCTACACCTTC
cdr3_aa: CASSYSTGWDGYTF

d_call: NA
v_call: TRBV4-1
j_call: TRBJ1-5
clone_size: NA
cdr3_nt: TGCGCCAGCAGCCAAGACCCTACAGGATACCTTAGCAATCAGCCCCAGCATTTT
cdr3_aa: CASSQDPTGYLSNQPQHF

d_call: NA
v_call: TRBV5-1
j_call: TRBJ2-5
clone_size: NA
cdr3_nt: TGCGCCAGCAGCTTGGCGGGGTTGGGTGAGACCCAGTACTTC
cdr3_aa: CASSLAGLGETQYF

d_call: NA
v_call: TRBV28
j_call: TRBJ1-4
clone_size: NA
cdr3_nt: TGTGCCAGCAGCCCCCCCCCGCGGCATGCAACTAATGAAAAACTGTTTTTT
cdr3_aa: CASSPPPRHATNEKLFF

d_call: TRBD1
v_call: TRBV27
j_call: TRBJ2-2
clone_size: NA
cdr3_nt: TGTGCCAGCAGTTTTTCCGACAGGGGATGGAGCGGAGGAACGAACACCGGGGAGCTGTTTTTT
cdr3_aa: CASSFSDRGWSGGTNTGELFF

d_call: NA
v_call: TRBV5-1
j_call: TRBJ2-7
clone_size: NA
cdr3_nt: TGCGCCAGCAGCCCGATGGGAGCTCGGTACGAGCAGTACTTC
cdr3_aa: CASSPMGARYEQYF

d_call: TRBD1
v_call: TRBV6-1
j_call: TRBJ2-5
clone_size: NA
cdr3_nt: TGTGCCAGCAGTAAGGGACAGGGGGCGGGGGAGACCCAGTACTTC
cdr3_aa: CASSKGQGAGETQYF

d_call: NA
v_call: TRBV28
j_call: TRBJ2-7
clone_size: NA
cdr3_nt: TGTGCCAGCAGACAAAGGACAGCCCTGACCTGGTCCGAGCAGTACTTC
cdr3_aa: CASRQRTALTWSEQYF

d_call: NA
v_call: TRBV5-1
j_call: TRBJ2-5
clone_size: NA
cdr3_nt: TGCGCCAGCAGCCTGGGACAAGGGGGAGAGACCCAGTACTTC
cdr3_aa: CASSLGQGGETQYF

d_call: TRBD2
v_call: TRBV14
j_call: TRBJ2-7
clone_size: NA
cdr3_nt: TGTGCCAGCAGCCGGAGACTAGCGGTGATCAGCGAGCAGTACTTC
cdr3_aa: CASSRRLAVISEQYF

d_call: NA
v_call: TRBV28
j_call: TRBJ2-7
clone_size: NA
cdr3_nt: TGTGCCAGCAGTTACGGGACCCCGGCCTACGAGCAGTACTTC
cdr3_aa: CASSYGTPAYEQYF

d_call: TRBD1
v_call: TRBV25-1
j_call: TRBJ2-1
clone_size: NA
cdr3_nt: TGTGCCAGCAGTGCCCGACAGGGTCGGAATGAGCAGTTCTTC
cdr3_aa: CASSARQGRNEQFF

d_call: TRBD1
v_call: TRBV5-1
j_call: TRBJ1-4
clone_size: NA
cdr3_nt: TGCGCCAGCAGCTCGGGACAGAGCCATGAAAAACTGTTTTTT
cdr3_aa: CASSSGQSHEKLFF

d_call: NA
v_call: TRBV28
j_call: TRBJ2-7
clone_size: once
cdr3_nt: TGTGCCAGCAAACGTAGCTCCTACGAGCAGTACTTC
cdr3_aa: CASKRSSYEQYF

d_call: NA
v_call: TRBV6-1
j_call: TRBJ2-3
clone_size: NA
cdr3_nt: TGTGCCAGCAGGGCAGACTCGACAGATACGCAGTATTTT
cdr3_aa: CASRADSTDTQYF

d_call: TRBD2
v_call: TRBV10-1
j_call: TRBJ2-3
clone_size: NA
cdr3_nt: TGCGCCAGCAGTGAGCTAGCGGGCGCTAGCACAGATACGCAGTATTTT
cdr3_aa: CASSELAGASTDTQYF

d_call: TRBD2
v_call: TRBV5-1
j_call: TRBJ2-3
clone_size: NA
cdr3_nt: TGCGCCAGCAGCATAGCCTTAGCGGGAGGGCCAAGAGATACGCAGTATTTT
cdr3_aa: CASSIALAGGPRDTQYF

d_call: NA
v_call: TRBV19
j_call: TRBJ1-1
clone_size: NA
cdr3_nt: TGTGCCAGTAGTATAATGACGGGTTCTATGAACACTGAAGCTTTCTTT
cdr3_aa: CASSIMTGSMNTEAFF

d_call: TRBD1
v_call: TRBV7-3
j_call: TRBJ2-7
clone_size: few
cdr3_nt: TGTGCCAGCAGCCCAGGGGACAGGGGGCACGAGCAGTACTTC
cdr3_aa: CASSPGDRGHEQYF

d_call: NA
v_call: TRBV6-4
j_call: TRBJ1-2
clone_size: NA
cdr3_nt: TGTGCCAGCATTTTCCTTTTGGGGGTAACCGGGACAAGGTTTAACTATGGCTACACCTTC
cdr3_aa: CASIFLLGVTGTRFNYGYTF

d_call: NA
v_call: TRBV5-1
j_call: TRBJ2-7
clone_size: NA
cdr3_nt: TGCGCCAGCAGCTTGGAACTAGTTTACGAGCAGTACTTC
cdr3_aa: CASSLELVYEQYF

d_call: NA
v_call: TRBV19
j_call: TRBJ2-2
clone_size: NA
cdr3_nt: TGTGCCAGTAGTACCCAGGGAGCCGGGGAGCTGTTTTTT
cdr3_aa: CASSTQGAGELFF

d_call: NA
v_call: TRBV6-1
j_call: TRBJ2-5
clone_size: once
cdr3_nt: TGTGCCAGCTACCCTTTAGGTGCGCTCCAAGAGACCCAGTACTTC
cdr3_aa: CASYPLGALQETQYF

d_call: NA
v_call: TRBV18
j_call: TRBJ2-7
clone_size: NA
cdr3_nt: TGTGCCAGCTCACCAGCTTTAAGGACCCCCTCCTACGAGCAGTACTTC
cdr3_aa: CASSPALRTPSYEQYF

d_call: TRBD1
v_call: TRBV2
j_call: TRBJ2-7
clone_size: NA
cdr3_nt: TGTGCCAGCAGTGAAGCTTGGACAGGTGGCTACGAGCAGTACTTC
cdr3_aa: CASSEAWTGGYEQYF

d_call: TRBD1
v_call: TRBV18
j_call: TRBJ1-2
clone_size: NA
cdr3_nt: TGTGCCAGCTCACCTATCAGGGGGGACTATGGCTACACCTTC
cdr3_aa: CASSPIRGDYGYTF

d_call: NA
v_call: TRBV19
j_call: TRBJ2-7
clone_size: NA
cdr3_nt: TGTGCCAGTAGTGGCGGTGGGACCTACGAGCAGTACTTC
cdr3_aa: CASSGGGTYEQYF

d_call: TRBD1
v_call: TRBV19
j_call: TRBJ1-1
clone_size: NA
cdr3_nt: TGTGCCAGTAGGACGACAGGGAAAGCTTTCTTT
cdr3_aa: CASRTTGKAFF

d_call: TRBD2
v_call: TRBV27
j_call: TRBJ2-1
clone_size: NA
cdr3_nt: TGTGCCAGCGGCAGAGGACTAGCGGGAGGAAGTTTCCACAATGAGCAGTTCTTC
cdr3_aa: CASGRGLAGGSFHNEQFF

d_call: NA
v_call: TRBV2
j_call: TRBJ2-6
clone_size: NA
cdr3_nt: TGTGCCAGCAGTGAGGGTGTCTCTGGGGCCAACGTCCTGACTTTC
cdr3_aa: CASSEGVSGANVLTF

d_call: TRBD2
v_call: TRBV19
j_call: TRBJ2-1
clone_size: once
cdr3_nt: TGTGCCAGTAGTACTAGCGGGAGATACAATGAGCAGTTCTTC
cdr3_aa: CASSTSGRYNEQFF